This TCR beta chain was identified during a study of vaccination and CD4 T cells after COVID-19 (dated by TCRdb to about 2022). Broadly, across the study: Convalescent patients had a positive SARS-CoV-2 result on nasal swab PCR, and of these patients, several had mild disease and one had severe disease. Culture stimuli were overlapping spike peptide pools from SARS-CoV-2 and from the common cold coronaviruses HCoV-NL63, HCoV-OC43 and HCoV-229E. Control cultures received a CEFX viral epitope pool as the positive control, an HIV-1 Nef peptide pool as the negative control, or no peptide. The convalescent cohort comprised six males and four females, including two Hispanic individuals, seven Caucasians, two Asians and one multiracial person. Post-COVID blood samples were collected from convalescent patients a median of roughly 100 days after diagnosis, with a range of roughly 30 to 161 days. Post-vaccine blood samples were obtained a median of about 72 days after the second vaccine dose, with a range of 14 to 241 days. In ten to eleven COVID-19 convalescent patients and a handful of infection-naive healthy vaccine recipients, researchers compared the spike-specific CD4+ TCR repertoire from before mRNA vaccination with the repertoire from after. Participants got two doses of the Pfizer-BioNTech BNT162b2 vaccine (n=8) or two doses of the Moderna mRNA-1273 vaccine (n=2).

About this clonotype itself: It lacks a known antigen. Per-nucleotide qualities are absent, and no much larger clonotype sits a single base away.

Study-wide findings and limitations: Only a relatively small number of convalescent patients were included in the study, and early timepoints following natural infection were not analyzed. In convalescent patients, nearly all vaccine-specific clones (304 of 307) were found to be mono-reactive for SARS-CoV-2 spike rather than cross-reactive with common cold coronaviruses. Although the median number of SARS-CoV-2-reactive clonotypes went up from fewer than 25 after infection to some 37 after vaccination, the increase was not significant. In convalescent patients, a median 86.3% of post-vaccine SARS-CoV-2-reactive clones were detected only after vaccination, suggesting vaccine-specific priming.

The treatment or condition label for this specimen denotes: approximately nine-day PBMC culture with coronavirus spike peptide pools or control peptides (ViraFEST assay). The study used the ViraFEST assay, which expanded antigen-specific T cells with peptide pools and then identified expanded clonotypes by TCR sequencing. The convalescent patients' positive SARS-CoV-2 PCR tests were from March to December 2020, which was before the Alpha, Beta and Delta variants emerged in the United States. Approximately 2.1 million PBMCs per well were cultured in IMDM with roughly 5.2% human AB serum and approximately 10 IU/ml IL-2, plus 10 ug/ml peptide pools. Half of the culture medium was replaced with fresh IL-2-containing medium on days 3 and 7. Once the cells had been in culture for about 10 days, the EasySep CD4+ T cell isolation kit was used to isolate CD4+ T cells by negative selection. Ficoll-Paque Plus gradient centrifugation was used to isolate PBMCs from whole blood, and the isolated PBMCs were then either used fresh or cryopreserved at -140C. Triplicate wells were generally used for each culture condition.

The library was prepared using PCR. At the Johns Hopkins FTIC core, DNA from the cultured CD4+ T cells underwent TCR sequencing with the Oncomine TCR Beta short-read assay. The QIAamp micro DNA kit was used to extract genomic DNA from the cultured CD4+ T cells. Oncomine TCR Beta libraries made from cultured CD4+ T cells were pooled using unique dual indexes and sequenced on an Illumina iSeq 100. The original pipeline was this. Non-productive sequences were removed, and CDR3s that did not start with C, did not end with F or W, or were shorter than 7 amino acids were discarded. The MANAFEST web application was used to identify antigen-specific clonotypes by comparing peptide-stimulated wells against reference wells and other culture wells. To be called positive, a clone needed an FDR below 0.05, an odds ratio above 5, and a productive frequency above 0.1% in at least two of three replicate wells. A clonotype was classed as cross-reactive if the clonotype showed significant expansion both in SARS-CoV-2 spike wells and in at least one common cold coronavirus spike condition. CDR3 homology was assessed with Levenshtein distances (stringdist) and unrooted phylogenetic trees (ape) in R version 3.6.1. Using fastp trimming at Q25 and MiXCR clonotype assembly, TCRdb reanalyzed the public sequencing data and kept in-frame beta chains. Each entry merges the rows of one CDR3 protein and shows their most common DNA and genes. Clone size and V and J calls follow TCRdb, not the original study. Present in this sample are around 20,000 distinct CDR3 sequences, around half of which were seen just once. The top ten hold roughly 10% of the sample.

The sequence was obtained from a human donor who had recovered from COVID-19. The sequencing used CD4+ T cells from blood, cultured in vitro, collected before SARS-CoV-2 vaccination.

DNA sequence: TGTGCCAGCAGCTTGTTAGCGGGAGAGACCCAGTACTTC. This yields the protein CASSLLAGETQYF. The V and J genes are TRBV7-9 and TRBJ2-5, with 7 bases matching TRBD2. V and J are trimmed by 3 bases and 4 bases, and the gene matches miss 2 bases of the junction. The germline V gene (reference sequence) specifies SEHNR as CDR1 and FQNEAQ as CDR2. The CDR3 measures 13 amino acids from cysteine to phenylalanine. Solely the CDR3 DNA is kept, with 39 bases framed from the first base.